This section outlines one T cell receptor beta chain sequence together with its context. The V gene lost 0 bases and the J gene lost 6 bases, with 7 bases spanning the gap. Germline CDR1 reads SGHDT; CDR2 reads YYEEEE. The CDR3 extends over 13 amino acids. This specimen comes from a study of blood T cell repertoires in COVID-19. Looking at the study overall: Sites in the United States, Italy and Spain provided acute and convalescent COVID-19 samples.

Authors' methods: How many nucleated cells were present was estimated from reference gene primer amplification. Using immunoSEQ multiplex PCR, the repertoire was profiled, and TCRdb retains in-frame clones only, with some absent. V and J calls and clone size are as listed in that table; D and trimming were resolved from the DNA. Of about 190,000 clones listed, 60% to 80% are singletons. The chain uses TRBV5-6 and TRBJ1-5; tentatively, D is TRBD1 (6 bases). The TCR comes from a man aged 55 to 69 with active or convalescent COVID-19. What was sequenced was peripheral blood. The CDR3 loop reads CASSLAGVQPQHF. The CDR3 DNA reads TGTGCCAGCAGCTTGGCAGGGGTTCAGCCCCAGCATTTT.